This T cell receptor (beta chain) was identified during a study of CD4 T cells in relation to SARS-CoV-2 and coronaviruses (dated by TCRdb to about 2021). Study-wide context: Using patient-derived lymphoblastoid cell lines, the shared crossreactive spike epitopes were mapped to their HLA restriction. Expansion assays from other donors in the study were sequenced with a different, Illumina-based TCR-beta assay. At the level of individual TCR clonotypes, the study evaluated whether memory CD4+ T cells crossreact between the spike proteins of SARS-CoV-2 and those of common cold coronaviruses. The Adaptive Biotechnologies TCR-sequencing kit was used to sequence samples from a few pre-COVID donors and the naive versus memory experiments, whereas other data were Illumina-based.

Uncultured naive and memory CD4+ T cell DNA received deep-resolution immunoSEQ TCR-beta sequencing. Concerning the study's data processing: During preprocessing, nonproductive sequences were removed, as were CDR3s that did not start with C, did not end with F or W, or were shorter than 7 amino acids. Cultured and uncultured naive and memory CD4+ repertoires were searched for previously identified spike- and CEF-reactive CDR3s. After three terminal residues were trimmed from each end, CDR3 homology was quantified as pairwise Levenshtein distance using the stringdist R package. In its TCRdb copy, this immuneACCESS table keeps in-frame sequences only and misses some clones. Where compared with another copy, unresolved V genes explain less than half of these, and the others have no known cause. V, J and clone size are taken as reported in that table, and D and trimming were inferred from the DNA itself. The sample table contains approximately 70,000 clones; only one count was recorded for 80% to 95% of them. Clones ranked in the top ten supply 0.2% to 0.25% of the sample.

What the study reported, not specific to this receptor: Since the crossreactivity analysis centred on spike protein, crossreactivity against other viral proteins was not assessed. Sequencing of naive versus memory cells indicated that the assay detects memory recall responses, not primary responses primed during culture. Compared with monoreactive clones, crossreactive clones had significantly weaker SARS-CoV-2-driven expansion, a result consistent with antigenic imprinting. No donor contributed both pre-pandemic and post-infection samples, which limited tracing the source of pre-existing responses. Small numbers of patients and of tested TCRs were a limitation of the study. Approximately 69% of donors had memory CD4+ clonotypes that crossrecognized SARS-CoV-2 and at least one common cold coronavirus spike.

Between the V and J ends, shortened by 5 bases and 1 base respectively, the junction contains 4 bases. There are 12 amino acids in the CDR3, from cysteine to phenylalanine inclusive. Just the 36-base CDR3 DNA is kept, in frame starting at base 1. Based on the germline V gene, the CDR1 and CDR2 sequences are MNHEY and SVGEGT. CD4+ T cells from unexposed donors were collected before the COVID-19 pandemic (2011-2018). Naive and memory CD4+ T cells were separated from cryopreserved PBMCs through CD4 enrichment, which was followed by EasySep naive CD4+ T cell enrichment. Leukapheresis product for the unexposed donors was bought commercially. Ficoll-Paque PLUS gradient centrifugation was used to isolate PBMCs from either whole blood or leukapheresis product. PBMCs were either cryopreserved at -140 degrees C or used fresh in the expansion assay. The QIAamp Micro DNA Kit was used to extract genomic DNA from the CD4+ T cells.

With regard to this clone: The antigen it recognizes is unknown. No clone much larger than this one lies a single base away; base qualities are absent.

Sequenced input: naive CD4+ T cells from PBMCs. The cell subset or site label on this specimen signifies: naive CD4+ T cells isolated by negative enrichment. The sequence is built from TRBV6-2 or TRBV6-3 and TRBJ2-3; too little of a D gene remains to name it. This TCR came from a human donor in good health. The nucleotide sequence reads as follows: TGTGCCAGCAGTGATCGCACAGATACGCAGTATTTT. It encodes CASSDRTDTQYF.